The rows below give T cell receptor beta chains drawn from one sample of a study of immune heterogeneity within non-small cell lung tumors. In TCRdb, the multiplex PCR reads were re-called with MiXCR into one record per CDR3 protein. The sample holds roughly 14,000 distinct CDR3 sequences, over 25% seen once. Sequenced: lung tumor tissue. The receptors were sampled from a man aged 40-55 years with non-small cell lung cancer. Each CDR3 is given without its conserved first and last residue. A D gene is named only where the DNA matches it firmly. Expanded clones are given a class, and other clones once, few, many or no size at all.

CDR3aa: ASRLMNTEAF; j_gene: TRBJ1-1; abundance: medium-sized; v_gene: TRBV6-1; d_gene: .
CDR3aa: ASSQVGADTQY; j_gene: TRBJ2-3; abundance: many; v_gene: TRBV14; d_gene: .
CDR3aa: ASSLGVAHPRRQETQY; j_gene: TRBJ2-5; abundance: .; v_gene: TRBV5-1; d_gene: .
CDR3aa: ASSLTGGASGELF; j_gene: TRBJ2-2; abundance: many; v_gene: TRBV28; d_gene: TRBD1
CDR3aa: ASRPRPGQPQH; j_gene: TRBJ1-5; abundance: .; v_gene: TRBV19; d_gene: .
CDR3aa: SAEGGTCSYNEQF; j_gene: TRBJ2-1; abundance: .; v_gene: TRBV20-1; d_gene: .
CDR3aa: ASSLSGQTGGGYT; j_gene: TRBJ1-2; abundance: .; v_gene: TRBV5-1; d_gene: .
CDR3aa: SAKRRDLKGEQY; j_gene: TRBJ2-7; abundance: .; v_gene: TRBV20-1; d_gene: .
CDR3aa: SVEARTGFGTQY; j_gene: TRBJ2-5; abundance: few; v_gene: TRBV29-1; d_gene: .
CDR3aa: ASSQGTGGRTGELF; j_gene: TRBJ2-2; abundance: medium-sized; v_gene: TRBV3-1; d_gene: TRBD1
CDR3aa: SARDPNEQF; j_gene: TRBJ2-1; abundance: .; v_gene: TRBV20-1; d_gene: .
CDR3aa: ASSLGDATYEQY; j_gene: TRBJ2-7; abundance: many; v_gene: TRBV5-1; d_gene: .
CDR3aa: ASSDRVAQPQH; j_gene: TRBJ1-5; abundance: .; v_gene: TRBV6-2/TRBV6-3; d_gene: TRBD1
CDR3aa: ATSREASGTSSYNEQF; j_gene: TRBJ2-1; abundance: medium-sized; v_gene: TRBV15; d_gene: TRBD2
CDR3aa: ASSDRLAGEETQY; j_gene: TRBJ2-5; abundance: many; v_gene: TRBV9; d_gene: TRBD2
CDR3aa: ASSLFSGRGLGEQF; j_gene: TRBJ2-1; abundance: many; v_gene: TRBV5-8; d_gene: TRBD2
CDR3aa: ASSPQGNYEQY; j_gene: TRBJ2-7; abundance: many; v_gene: TRBV6-1; d_gene: TRBD1
CDR3aa: ASTAGTGRAGANVLT; j_gene: TRBJ2-6; abundance: many; v_gene: TRBV19; d_gene: TRBD1
CDR3aa: ASSRTTGFTEAF; j_gene: TRBJ1-1; abundance: .; v_gene: TRBV5-1; d_gene: .
CDR3aa: ASFEGQPGNEQY; j_gene: TRBJ2-7; abundance: many; v_gene: TRBV5-1; d_gene: TRBD1
CDR3aa: TSNERRGRADTQY; j_gene: TRBJ2-3; abundance: .; v_gene: TRBV6-1; d_gene: .
CDR3aa: ATRMGQPYYGYT; j_gene: TRBJ1-2; abundance: many; v_gene: TRBV24-1; d_gene: TRBD1
CDR3aa: ASSPVIAGGREQF; j_gene: TRBJ2-1; abundance: medium-sized; v_gene: TRBV6-2/TRBV6-3; d_gene: TRBD2
CDR3aa: ASSLFQGEAF; j_gene: TRBJ1-1; abundance: .; v_gene: TRBV11-3; d_gene: .
CDR3aa: ASRFAGHSYEQY; j_gene: TRBJ2-7; abundance: medium-sized; v_gene: TRBV6-2/TRBV6-3; d_gene: .
CDR3aa: ATLDRGRGGYEQY; j_gene: TRBJ2-7; abundance: medium-sized; v_gene: TRBV19; d_gene: TRBD1
CDR3aa: ASSFGYGYT; j_gene: TRBJ1-2; abundance: many; v_gene: TRBV7-2; d_gene: .
CDR3aa: ASSFQNTEAF; j_gene: TRBJ1-1; abundance: .; v_gene: TRBV7-9; d_gene: .
CDR3aa: ASSSKRTENSPLH; j_gene: TRBJ1-6; abundance: medium-sized; v_gene: TRBV19; d_gene: .
CDR3aa: ASSLGYTQY; j_gene: TRBJ2-3; abundance: .; v_gene: TRBV5-6; d_gene: .
CDR3aa: ASSWETKFYEQY; j_gene: TRBJ2-7; abundance: many; v_gene: TRBV12-3/TRBV12-4; d_gene: .
CDR3aa: SARDPPPSLETQY; j_gene: TRBJ2-5; abundance: .; v_gene: TRBV20-1; d_gene: .
CDR3aa: ASSLTGFNSPLH; j_gene: TRBJ1-6; abundance: many; v_gene: TRBV7-2; d_gene: .
CDR3aa: ASSSSGTGQREQY; j_gene: TRBJ2-7; abundance: medium-sized; v_gene: TRBV11-2; d_gene: .
CDR3aa: ASRDDGYKQY; j_gene: TRBJ2-7; abundance: many; v_gene: TRBV5-1; d_gene: .
CDR3aa: SALFPYGGSSYEQY; j_gene: TRBJ2-7; abundance: many; v_gene: TRBV20-1; d_gene: TRBD2
CDR3aa: ASSAGPTASYGYT; j_gene: TRBJ1-2; abundance: few; v_gene: TRBV5-4; d_gene: .
CDR3aa: ASSSDGGNEKLF; j_gene: TRBJ1-4; abundance: many; v_gene: TRBV5-1; d_gene: .